Presented here are 20 T cell receptor beta chains from one specimen sequenced in a study of high-grade serous ovarian cancer treatment subgroups. Tumor samples were taken before definitive surgery or chemotherapy. Profiling relied on immunoSEQ multiplex PCR, and the TCRdb table lists in-frame clones only, not all of them. The data contain fewer than 4,500 clones, around four fifths of them singletons. Sequencing was performed on tumor tissue. These receptors were taken from a human donor with high-grade serous ovarian cancer.

DNA of the CDR3: TGTGCCAGCGAGGGACGGGGCAGGACTGATCAGCCCCAGCATTTT. Translated: CASEGRGRTDQPQHF. This chain connects TRBV27 to TRBJ1-5, with D perhaps matching TRBD1 (5 bases). Germline CDR1 MNHEY, CDR2 SMNVEV (reference sequence). V lost 8 bases, J lost 5 bases, and 19 bases lay in between. The CDR3 is made up of 15 amino acids.

The V and J genes are TRBV5-4 and TRBJ2-2; TRBD2 matches at 9 bases. Germline assignment: CDR1 SGHNT and CDR2 YYREEE (reference sequence). The CDR3 runs to 16 residues. Trimming removed 1 base from V and 5 bases from J; junction bases left unmatched: 6. The DNA for the CDR3 is TGTGCCAGCAGCTTGCGGCGGGGGGGCCTGACCGGGGAGCTGTTTTTT. This sequence encodes CASSLRRGGLTGELFF.

The V and J genes are TRBV27 and TRBJ1-2; tentatively, D is TRBD1 (5 bases). Between the trimmed V and J ends, which lost 5 bases and 2 bases, there was a span of 15 bases. Germline CDR1 is MNHEY and CDR2 is SMNVEV (reference sequence). The CDR3 runs to 15 residues. This CDR3 reads CASSADLGGNYGYTF. CDR3 in DNA: TGTGCCAGCAGTGCGGACCTCGGGGGGAACTATGGCTACACCTTC.

The chain carries TRBV14 and TRBJ1-6; possibly TRBD1 for D (5 bases). Germline V gene lookup returns CDR1 SGHDN and CDR2 FVKESK. There are 15 residues in the CDR3. V was clipped by 3 bases and J by 7 bases, with 13 bases between them. The CDR3 sequence: CASSQGQGPNSPLHF. CDR3 sequence (DNA): TGTGCCAGCAGCCAGGGTCAGGGACCCAATTCACCCCTCCACTTT. The full variable domain, rest sourced from reference TRBV14 and TRBJ1-6, is EAGVTQFPSHSVIEKGQTVTLRCDPISGHDNLYWYRRVMGKEIKFLLHFVKESKQDESGMPNNRFLAERTGGTYSTLKVQPAELEDSGVYFCASSQGQGPNSPLHFGNGTRLTVT.

This chain connects TRBV9 to TRBJ1-2, with no clear D. Germline CDR1 reads SGDLS; CDR2 reads YYNGEE. Trimming cost V 0 bases and J 4 bases, with 10 bases left between them. The CDR3 consists of 14 residues. Written as DNA, the CDR3 is TGTGCCAGCAGCGTAGGGGAGGGTTTCTATGGCTACACCTTC. Encoded protein: CASSVGEGFYGYTF.

This clone appeared a single time. J is TRBJ1-1 and V is TRBV7-2; D unresolved. The CDR3 sequence is 13 residues long. Germline V CDR1 and CDR2: SGHTA, FQGNSA. The ends were cut back, 3 bases at V and 3 bases at J, with 8 bases in the middle. The CDR3 spells CASSLTTHTEAFF. Written as DNA, the CDR3 is TGTGCCAGCAGCTTGACGACCCACACTGAAGCTTTCTTT.

The CDR3 coding sequence is TGTGCCAGCAGTGAGGGTAGGCGGTGGGAGCAGTACTTC. This codes for CASSEGRRWEQYF. J is TRBJ2-7 and V is TRBV2; D not resolved. In germline, CDR1 is SNHLY, CDR2 FYNNEI. Trimming removed 3 bases at V and 7 bases at J, with 13 bases between. This CDR3 has 13 residues.

This clone was observed a handful of times. The chain carries TRBV6-6 and TRBJ1-6; no firm D call. Germline V gene data show CDR1 as MNHNY and CDR2 as SVGAGI (reference sequence). This CDR3 is 16 amino acids long. Between the trimmed V and J ends, which lost 0 bases and 7 bases, there was a span of 13 bases. DNA for the CDR3: TGTGCCAGCAGTTACTCGGACCCTTATGGGAATTCACCCCTCCACTTT. Protein product: CASSYSDPYGNSPLHF.

This chain uses TRBV29-1 with TRBJ2-3, with TRBD2 identical over 12 bases. J was trimmed by 4 bases and V by 1 base; bases with no gene match: 3. This CDR3 has 15 residues. Germline V gene sequence: CDR1 SQVTM, CDR2 ANQGSEA. CDR3 loop: CSVEAPSGGADTQYF. CDR3 nucleotides: TGCAGCGTTGAAGCGCCTAGCGGGGGGGCAGATACGCAGTATTTT.

A word on this clone: A read error may be the cause here, since a much bigger clone is one base away. The rearrangement links TRBV7-8 to TRBJ1-2; tentative D call: TRBD1 (6 bases). Trimming shortened V by 4 bases and J by 3 bases, and 18 bases separated the two germline ends. Germline V lookup: CDR1 SGHVS, CDR2 FQNEAQ. The length of the CDR3 is 16 residues. CDR3 in amino acids: CASSSPEQGGDYGYTF. The CDR3 DNA reads as TGTGCCAGCAGCTCACCCGAACAGGGAGGGGACTATGGCTACACCTTC.

The chain is built from TRBV2 and TRBJ1-2; perhaps TRBD1 as D (6 bases). Trimming stripped 3 bases from V and 6 bases from J, with 11 bases between. The germline V gene has CDR1 SNHLY and CDR2 FYNNEI. This CDR3 contains 13 residues. The DNA of the CDR3 is TGTGCCAGCAGTGATGGGGGGGCTCATGGCTACACCTTC. This translates into CASSDGGAHGYTF.

This clone was seen a handful of times. The CDR3 DNA follows: TGTGCCAGCAGCTTACGGCCTAGCGGGGGGGCGGGCAATGAGCAGTTCTTC. Translating it yields CASSLRPSGGAGNEQFF. This rearrangement joins TRBV7-3 to TRBJ2-1, with 12 bases matching TRBD2. CDR3 length equals 17 residues. Germline V gene sequence: CDR1 SGHTA, CDR2 FQGTGA. The V and J ends lost 2 bases and 6 bases, in that order; junction bases with no gene match: 8.

The chain joins TRBV5-1 to TRBJ1-1; perhaps TRBD1 as D (5 bases). This CDR3 contains 13 residues. V lost 3 bases, J lost 4 bases, and 10 bases lay in between. Germline V CDR1 and CDR2: SGHRS, YFSETQ. The CDR3 sequence: CASSSHGATEAFF. CDR3 coding DNA: TGCGCCAGCAGCTCCCATGGGGCCACTGAAGCTTTCTTT.

The chain carries TRBV19 and TRBJ2-1; TRBD2 matches at 12 bases. With 5 bases clipped from V and 7 bases from J, the junction kept 6 bases outside the gene matches. The CDR3 is made up of 15 amino acids. Germline CDR1 and CDR2: LNHDA and SQIVND (reference sequence). The CDR3 coding sequence is TGTGCCAGTAGTGGCGCTAGCGGGGGGGTTAATGAGCAGTTCTTC. The encoded protein is CASSGASGGVNEQFF.

V is TRBV7-2 and J is TRBJ2-7, with D possibly matching TRBD1 (5 bases). Trimming removed 5 bases from V and 4 bases from J, with 12 bases in between. The CDR3 spans 13 residues. Per the germline V gene, CDR1 is SGHTA and CDR2 is FQGNSA. The CDR3 DNA is TGTGCCAGCAGCGAGGTGGGGCTTTACGAGCAGTACTTC. Protein sequence: CASSEVGLYEQYF. Variable domain in full (rest from reference TRBV7-2 and TRBJ2-7): GAGVSQSPSNKVTEKGKDVELRCDPISGHTALYWYRQSLGQGLEFLIYFQGNSAPDKSGLPSDRFSAERTGGSVSTLTIQRTQQEDSAVYLCASSEVGLYEQYFGPGTRLTVT.

This rearrangement joins TRBV6-5 to TRBJ1-3; the D gene is possibly TRBD1 (5 bases). Between the trimmed V and J ends, which lost 0 bases and 4 bases, there was a span of 7 bases. The CDR3 extends over 14 amino acids. Germline lookup yields CDR1 MNHEY and CDR2 SVGAGI. In DNA form, the CDR3 reads TGTGCCAGCAGTTACTCAGGGGTCGGAAACACCATATATTTT. It is translated as CASSYSGVGNTIYF.

In this sample, this clone turned up a few times. The chain employs TRBV9 and TRBJ2-3, with D unclear. The CDR3 is 15 residues long. V lost 1 base to trimming and J lost 7 bases, with 16 bases between them. From germline, CDR1 is SGDLS and CDR2 YYNGEE. CDR3 loop: CASSVFGGPPNTQYF. The CDR3 DNA is TGTGCCAGCAGCGTATTCGGCGGCCCTCCCAATACGCAGTATTTT.

CDR3 bases: TGTGCCAGCTCGGGACAGGGGGAGACTGAGCAGTTCTTC. Translation gives CASSGQGETEQFF. The V gene is TRBV11-3, the J gene TRBJ2-1; 11 bases are a match to TRBD1. The V segment lost 8 bases and the J segment 9 bases; nucleotides outside the gene matches: 6. Germline CDR1 is SGHNT and CDR2 is YENEEA. This CDR3 is 13 amino acids long.

V is TRBV6-7 and J is TRBJ1-5, with 7 bases that match TRBD1. TRBV6-7 is identified as an open reading frame with a role that is uncertain. There are 17 residues in the CDR3. Trimming removed 9 bases from V and 7 bases from J; junction bases left unmatched: 21. The CDR3 spells CASPDTDREYRGQPQHF. The CDR3 coding sequence is TGTGCCAGTCCCGACACTGACAGGGAATATAGGGGACAGCCCCAGCATTTT.

In its sample, this clone was seen once. The rearrangement links TRBV7-9 to TRBJ2-7; possibly TRBD1 for D (6 bases). In germline, CDR1 is SEHNR, CDR2 FQNEAQ (reference sequence). V was clipped by 1 base and J by 3 bases, with 13 bases between them. The CDR3 loop spans 15 amino acids. The CDR3: CASSLVDSTSYEQYF. The CDR3, as DNA: TGTGCCAGCAGCTTAGTGGACAGCACGAGCTACGAGCAGTACTTC.